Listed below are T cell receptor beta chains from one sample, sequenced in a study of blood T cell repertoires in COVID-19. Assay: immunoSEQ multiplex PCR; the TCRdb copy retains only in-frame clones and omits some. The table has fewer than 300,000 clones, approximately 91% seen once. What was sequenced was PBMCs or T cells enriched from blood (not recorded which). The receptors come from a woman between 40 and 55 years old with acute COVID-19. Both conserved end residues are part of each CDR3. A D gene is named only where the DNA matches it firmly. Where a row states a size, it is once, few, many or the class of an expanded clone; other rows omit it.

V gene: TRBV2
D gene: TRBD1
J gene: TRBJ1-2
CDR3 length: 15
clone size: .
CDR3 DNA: TGTGCCAGCAGTCGGGACAGGGACCTTAACTATGGCTACACCTTC
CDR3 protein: CASSRDRDLNYGYTF

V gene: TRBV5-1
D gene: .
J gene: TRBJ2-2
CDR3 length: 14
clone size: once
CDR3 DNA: TGCGCCAGCAGCTTCCTCACGGGTACCGGGGAGCTGTTTTTT
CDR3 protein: CASSFLTGTGELFF

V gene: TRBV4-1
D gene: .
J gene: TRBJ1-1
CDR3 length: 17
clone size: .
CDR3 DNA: TGCGCCAGCAGCCAAGATAGCAGGGGAGAGATGAACACTGAAGCTTTCTTT
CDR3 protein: CASSQDSRGEMNTEAFF

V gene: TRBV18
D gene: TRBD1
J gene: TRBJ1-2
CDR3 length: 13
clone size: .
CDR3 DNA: TGTGCCAGCTCAGAGACAGGGTCCTATGGCTACACCTTC
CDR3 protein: CASSETGSYGYTF

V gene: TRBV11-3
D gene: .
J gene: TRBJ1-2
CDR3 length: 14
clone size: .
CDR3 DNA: TGTGCCAGCAGCTTAGGAGCAGGGAACTATGGCTACACCTTC
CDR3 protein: CASSLGAGNYGYTF

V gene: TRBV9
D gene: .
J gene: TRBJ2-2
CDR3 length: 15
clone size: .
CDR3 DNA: TGTGCCAGCAGCGTAGGACAGGGAGGTGCCGGGGAGCTGTTTTTT
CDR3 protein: CASSVGQGGAGELFF

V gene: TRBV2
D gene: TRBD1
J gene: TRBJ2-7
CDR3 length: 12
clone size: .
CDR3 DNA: TGTGCCAGCAGTGAAGTACAGGGGAAGCAGTACTTC
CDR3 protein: CASSEVQGKQYF

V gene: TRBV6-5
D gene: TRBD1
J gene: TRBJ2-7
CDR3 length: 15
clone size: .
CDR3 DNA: TGTGCCAGCAGCTACGGGACAGACGCCTCCTACGAGCAGTACTTC
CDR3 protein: CASSYGTDASYEQYF

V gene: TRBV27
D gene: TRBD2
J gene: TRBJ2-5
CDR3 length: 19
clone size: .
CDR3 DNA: TGTGCCAGCAGTGCCAAAAGCGGGGGTTCGGTCCCGGGGAGGGAGACCCAGTACTTC
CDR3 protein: CASSAKSGGSVPGRETQYF

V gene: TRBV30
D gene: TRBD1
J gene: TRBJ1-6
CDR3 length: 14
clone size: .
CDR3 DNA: TGTGCCTGGAGCCCGGGACAGGGTGGATCACCCCTCCACTTT
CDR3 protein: CAWSPGQGGSPLHF

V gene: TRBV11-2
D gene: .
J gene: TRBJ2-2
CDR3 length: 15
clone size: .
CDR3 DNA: TGTGCCAGCAGCCCGGCGGGTGTTAACACCGGGGAGCTGTTTTTT
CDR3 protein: CASSPAGVNTGELFF

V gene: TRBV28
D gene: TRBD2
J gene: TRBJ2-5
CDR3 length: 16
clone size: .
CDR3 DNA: TGTGCCAGCAGTTTTATAGGCGGGGGGGACCAAGAGACCCAGTACTTC
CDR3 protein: CASSFIGGGDQETQYF

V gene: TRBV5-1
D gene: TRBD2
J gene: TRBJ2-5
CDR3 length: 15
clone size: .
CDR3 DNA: TGCGCCAGCAGCTCCCAACCGGGACTAGGTGAGACCCAGTACTTC
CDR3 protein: CASSSQPGLGETQYF

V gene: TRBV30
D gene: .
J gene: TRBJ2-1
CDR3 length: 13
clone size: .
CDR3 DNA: TGTGCCTGGACCCAGGGGCCCTACAATGAGCAGTTCTTC
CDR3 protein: CAWTQGPYNEQFF

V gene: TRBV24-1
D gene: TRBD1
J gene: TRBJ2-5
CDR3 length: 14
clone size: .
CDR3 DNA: TGTGCCACCAGTGGGGCTTCAGGGGGAGAGACCCAGTACTTC
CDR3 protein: CATSGASGGETQYF

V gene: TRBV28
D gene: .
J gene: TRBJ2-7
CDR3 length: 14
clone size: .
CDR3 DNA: TGTGCCAGCAGTCCCCCGCGGGGCCATTACGAGCAGTACTTC
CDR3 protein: CASSPPRGHYEQYF

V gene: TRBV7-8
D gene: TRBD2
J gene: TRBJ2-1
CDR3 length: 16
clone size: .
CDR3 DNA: TGTGCCAGCAGCTTAGAAGTAGCGGGAGGGCCAAATGAGCAGTTCTTC
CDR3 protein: CASSLEVAGGPNEQFF

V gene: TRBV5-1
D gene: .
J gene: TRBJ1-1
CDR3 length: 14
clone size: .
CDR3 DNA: TGCGCCAGCAGCAAAGACAGGTTCGACACTGAAGCTTTCTTT
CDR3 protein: CASSKDRFDTEAFF

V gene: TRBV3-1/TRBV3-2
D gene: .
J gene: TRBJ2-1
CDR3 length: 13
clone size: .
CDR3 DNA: TGTGCCAGCAGCCAAGATCGTCGGAATGAGCAGTTCTTC
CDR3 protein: CASSQDRRNEQFF

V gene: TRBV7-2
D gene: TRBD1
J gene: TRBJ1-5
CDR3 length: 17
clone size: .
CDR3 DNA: TGTGCCAGCAGCTTAGGACAGGGAGTGAGTGGCAATCAGCCCCAGCATTTT
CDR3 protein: CASSLGQGVSGNQPQHF

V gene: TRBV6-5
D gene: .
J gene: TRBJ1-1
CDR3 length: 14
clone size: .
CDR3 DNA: TGTGCCAGCAGTTACAGAGGAGACGGCACTGAAGCTTTCTTT
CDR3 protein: CASSYRGDGTEAFF

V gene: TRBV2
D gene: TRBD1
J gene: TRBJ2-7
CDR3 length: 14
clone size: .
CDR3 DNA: TGTGCCAGCAGTGTCGACAGGGGGCGCAGGGAGCAGTACTTC
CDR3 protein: CASSVDRGRREQYF

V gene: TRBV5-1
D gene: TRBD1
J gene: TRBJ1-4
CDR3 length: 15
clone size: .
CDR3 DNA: TGCGCCAGCAGCCCGACAGGGTTAAAGGAGGAAAAACTGTTTTTT
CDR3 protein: CASSPTGLKEEKLFF

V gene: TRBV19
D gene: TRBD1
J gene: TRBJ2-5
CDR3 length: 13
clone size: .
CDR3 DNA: TGTGCCAGTAGAAGGACAGGGGAAGAGACCCAGTACTTC
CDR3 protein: CASRRTGEETQYF

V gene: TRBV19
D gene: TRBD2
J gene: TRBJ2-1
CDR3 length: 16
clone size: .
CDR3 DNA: TGTGCCAGCCATATAGCGGGAGGTAGCTCCTACAATGAGCAGTTCTTC
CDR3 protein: CASHIAGGSSYNEQFF

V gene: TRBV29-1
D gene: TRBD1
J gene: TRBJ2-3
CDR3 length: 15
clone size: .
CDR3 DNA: TGCAGCGTTGTAGAGACAGGGTTCGGCACAGATACGCAGTATTTT
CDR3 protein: CSVVETGFGTDTQYF

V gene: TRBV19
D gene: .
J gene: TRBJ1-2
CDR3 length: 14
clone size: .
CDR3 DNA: TGTGCCAGTAGTATAGATCGAGGGAGCTATGGCTACACCTTC
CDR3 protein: CASSIDRGSYGYTF

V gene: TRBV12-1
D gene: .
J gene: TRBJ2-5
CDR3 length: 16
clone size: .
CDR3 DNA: TGTGCCAGCAGCGGGGGACCCGGGACTAGACAAGAGACCCAGTACTTC
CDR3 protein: CASSGGPGTRQETQYF

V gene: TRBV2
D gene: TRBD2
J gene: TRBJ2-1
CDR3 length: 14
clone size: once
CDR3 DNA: TGTGCCAGCCAGACTAGCGGGGGGAATAATGAGCAGTTCTTC
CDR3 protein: CASQTSGGNNEQFF

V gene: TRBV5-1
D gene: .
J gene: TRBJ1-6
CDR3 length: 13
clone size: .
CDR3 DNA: TGCGCCAGCAGGGGCAGGGAGGATTCACCCCTCCACTTT
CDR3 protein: CASRGREDSPLHF

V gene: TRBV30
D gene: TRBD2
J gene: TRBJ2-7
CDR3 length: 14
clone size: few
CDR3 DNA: TGTGCCTGGAGTCTTAGCGGGGTACCCTACGAGCAGTACTTC
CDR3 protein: CAWSLSGVPYEQYF

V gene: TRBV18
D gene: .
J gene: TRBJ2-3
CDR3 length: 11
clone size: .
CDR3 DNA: TGTGCCAGCTCGCAGACAGATACGCAGTATTTT
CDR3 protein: CASSQTDTQYF

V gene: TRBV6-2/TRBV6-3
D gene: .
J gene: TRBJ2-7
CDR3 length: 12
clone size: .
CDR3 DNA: TGTGCCAGCAGTTACCCTGCTACGGAGCAGTACTTC
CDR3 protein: CASSYPATEQYF

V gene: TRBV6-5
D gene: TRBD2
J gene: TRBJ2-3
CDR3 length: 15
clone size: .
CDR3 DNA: TGTGCCAGCAGACCTAGGGGGACTAGCTCAGATACGCAGTATTTT
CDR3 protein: CASRPRGTSSDTQYF

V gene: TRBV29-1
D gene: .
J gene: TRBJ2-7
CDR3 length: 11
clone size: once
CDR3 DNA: TGCAGCGTTGAACGAGGGCACGAGCAGTACTTC
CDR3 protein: CSVERGHEQYF

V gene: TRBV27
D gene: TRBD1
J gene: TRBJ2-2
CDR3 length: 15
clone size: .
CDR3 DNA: TGTGCCAGCAGTTCTCTAGGGACAGGGCCCGGGGAGCTGTTTTTT
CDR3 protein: CASSSLGTGPGELFF

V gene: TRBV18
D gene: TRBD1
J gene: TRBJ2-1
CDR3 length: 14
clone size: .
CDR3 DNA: TGTGCCAGCTCACCAACCACAGGGGGCAATGAGCAGTTCTTC
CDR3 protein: CASSPTTGGNEQFF

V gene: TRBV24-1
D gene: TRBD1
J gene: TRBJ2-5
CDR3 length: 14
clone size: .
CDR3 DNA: TGTGCCACCAGTGATCAGGGGGTTGGGGAGACCCAGTACTTC
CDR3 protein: CATSDQGVGETQYF

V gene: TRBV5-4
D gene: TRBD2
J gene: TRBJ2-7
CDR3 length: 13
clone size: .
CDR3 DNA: TGTGCCAGCGGGGAGGGTGCCGCCTACGAGCAGTACTTC
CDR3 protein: CASGEGAAYEQYF

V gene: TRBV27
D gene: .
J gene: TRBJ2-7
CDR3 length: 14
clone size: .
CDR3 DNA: TGTGCCAGCAGTTTCCAGGGGATCTCCTACGAGCAGTACTTC
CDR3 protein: CASSFQGISYEQYF

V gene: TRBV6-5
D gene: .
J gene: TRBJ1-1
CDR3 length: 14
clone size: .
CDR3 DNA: TGTGCCAGCAGTTACCGCAAGGGGATCACTGAAGCTTTCTTT
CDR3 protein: CASSYRKGITEAFF

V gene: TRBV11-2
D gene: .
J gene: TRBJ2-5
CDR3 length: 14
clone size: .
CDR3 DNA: TGTGCCAGCAGCTTAAGGGGGACCCCAGAGACCCAGTACTTC
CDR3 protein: CASSLRGTPETQYF

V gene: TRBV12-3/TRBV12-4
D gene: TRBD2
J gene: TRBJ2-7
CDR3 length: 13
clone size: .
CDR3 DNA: TGTGCCAGCAGTTTAACGACGGGGGGCGAGCAGTACTTC
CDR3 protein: CASSLTTGGEQYF

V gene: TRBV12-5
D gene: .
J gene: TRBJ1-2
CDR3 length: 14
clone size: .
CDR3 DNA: TGTGCTAGTGGTTGGAACTCCCCGGAGAGAGGCTACACCTTC
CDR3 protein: CASGWNSPERGYTF

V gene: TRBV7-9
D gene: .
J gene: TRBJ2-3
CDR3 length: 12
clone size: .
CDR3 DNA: TGTGCCAGCAGCCTAGGGAGGGGGCAACAGTATTTT
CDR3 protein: CASSLGRGQQYF

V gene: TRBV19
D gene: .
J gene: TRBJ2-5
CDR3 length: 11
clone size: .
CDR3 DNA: TGTGCCAGTAGCGGAGGAGAGACCCAGTACTTC
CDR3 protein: CASSGGETQYF

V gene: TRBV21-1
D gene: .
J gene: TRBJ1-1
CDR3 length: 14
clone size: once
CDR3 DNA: TGTGCCAGCAGCAAAGGGGACAGGAACACTGAAGCTTTCTTT
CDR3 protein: CASSKGDRNTEAFF